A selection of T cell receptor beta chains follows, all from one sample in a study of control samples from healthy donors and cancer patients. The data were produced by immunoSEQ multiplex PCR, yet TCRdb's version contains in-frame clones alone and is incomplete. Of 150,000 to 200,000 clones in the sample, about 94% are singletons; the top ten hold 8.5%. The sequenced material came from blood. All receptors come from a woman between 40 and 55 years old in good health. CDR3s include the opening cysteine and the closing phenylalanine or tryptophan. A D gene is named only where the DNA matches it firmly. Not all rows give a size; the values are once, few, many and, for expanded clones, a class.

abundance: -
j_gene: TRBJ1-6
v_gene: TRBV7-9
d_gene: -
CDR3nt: TGTGCCAGCAGCTCGGACGACCCCTATTCACCCCTCCACTTT
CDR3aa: CASSSDDPYSPLHF

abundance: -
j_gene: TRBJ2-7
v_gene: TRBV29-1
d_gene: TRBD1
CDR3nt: TGCAGCGTCACACTGACAGGGGCCTACGAGCAGTACTTC
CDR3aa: CSVTLTGAYEQYF

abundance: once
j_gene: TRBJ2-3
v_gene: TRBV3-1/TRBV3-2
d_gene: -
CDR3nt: TGTGCCAGCAGCCAGGCGAGACAACTCACAGATACGCAGTATTTT
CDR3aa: CASSQARQLTDTQYF

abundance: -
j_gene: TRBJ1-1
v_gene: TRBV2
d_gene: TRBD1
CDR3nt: TGTGCCAGCAGCCGACAGGGAACGAACACTGAAGCTTTCTTT
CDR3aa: CASSRQGTNTEAFF

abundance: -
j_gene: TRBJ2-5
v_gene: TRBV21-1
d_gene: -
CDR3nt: TGTGCCAGCAGCAAAGTCCTTAGACTAGCGACCCACGAGGGGCAAGAGACCCAGTACTTC
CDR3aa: CASSKVLRLATHEGQETQYF

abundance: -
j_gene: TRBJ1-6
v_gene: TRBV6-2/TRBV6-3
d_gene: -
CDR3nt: TGTGCCAGCAGTAGGAGCTCCTATAATTCACCCCTCCACTTT
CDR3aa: CASSRSSYNSPLHF

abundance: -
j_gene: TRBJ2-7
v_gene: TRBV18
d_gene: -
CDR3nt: TGTGCCAGCTCACAGAAGACAGGCGGCGAGCAGTACTTC
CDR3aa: CASSQKTGGEQYF

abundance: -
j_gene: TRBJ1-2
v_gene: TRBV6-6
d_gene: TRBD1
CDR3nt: TGTGCCAGCAGTCCCGAGGGGGACAGCACCTATGGCTACACCTTC
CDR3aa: CASSPEGDSTYGYTF

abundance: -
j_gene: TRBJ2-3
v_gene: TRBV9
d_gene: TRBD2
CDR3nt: TGTGCCAGCAGCGAACAAAAGCGGGAGTGGGCAGATACGCAGTATTTT
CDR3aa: CASSEQKREWADTQYF

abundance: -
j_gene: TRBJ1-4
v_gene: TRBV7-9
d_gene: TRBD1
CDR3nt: TGTGCCAGCAGCGCGACCGGGACAGGGAGAGAAAAACTGTTTTTT
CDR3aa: CASSATGTGREKLFF

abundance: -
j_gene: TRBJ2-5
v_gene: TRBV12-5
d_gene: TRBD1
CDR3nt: TGTGCTAGTGGTTTGCCAGGGGGAATCCAAGAGACCCAGTACTTC
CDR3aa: CASGLPGGIQETQYF

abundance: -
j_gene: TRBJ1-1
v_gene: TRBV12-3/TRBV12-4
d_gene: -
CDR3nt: TGTGCCAGCAGTTTAGCAAAGAACACTGAAGCTTTCTTT
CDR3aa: CASSLAKNTEAFF

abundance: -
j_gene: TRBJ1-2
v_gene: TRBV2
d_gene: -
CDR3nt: TGTGCCAGCATTCTAAATGTGGCCAGAAACTATGGCTACACCTTC
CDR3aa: CASILNVARNYGYTF

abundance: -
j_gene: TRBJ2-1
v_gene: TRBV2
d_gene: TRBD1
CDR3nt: TGTGCCAGCAGTGAAGCTCAGGGGGCCATCAATGAGCAGTTCTTC
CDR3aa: CASSEAQGAINEQFF

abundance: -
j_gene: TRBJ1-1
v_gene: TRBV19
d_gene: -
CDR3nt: TGTGCCAGTAGTATGAGCGGAAACACTGAAGCTTTCTTT
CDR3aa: CASSMSGNTEAFF

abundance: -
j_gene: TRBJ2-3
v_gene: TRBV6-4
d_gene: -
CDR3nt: TGTGCCAGCAGCCTCGAAAAGGGTGATATAGATACGCAGTATTTT
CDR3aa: CASSLEKGDIDTQYF

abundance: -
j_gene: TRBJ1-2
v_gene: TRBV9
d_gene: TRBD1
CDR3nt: TGTGCCAGCAGCGCGGAGGGGACAGGGTTTTTTTGGGGCTACACCTTC
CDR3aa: CASSAEGTGFFWGYTF

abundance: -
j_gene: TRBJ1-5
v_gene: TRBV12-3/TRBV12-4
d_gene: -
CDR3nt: TGTGCCAGCAGTTTGGTACGTCAGCCCCAGCATTTT
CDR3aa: CASSLVRQPQHF

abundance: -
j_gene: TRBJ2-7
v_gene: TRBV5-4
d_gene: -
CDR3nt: TGTGCCAGCAGCGCCGGGACCTCTCACGAGCAGTACTTC
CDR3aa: CASSAGTSHEQYF

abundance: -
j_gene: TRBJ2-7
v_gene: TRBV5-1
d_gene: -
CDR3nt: TGCGCCAGCAGCTTAGAACTCTCCTACGAGCAGTACTTC
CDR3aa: CASSLELSYEQYF

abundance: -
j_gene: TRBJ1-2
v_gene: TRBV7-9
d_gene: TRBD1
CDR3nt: TGTGCCAGCGCAGACAGGGGCATTAACTATGGCTACACCTTC
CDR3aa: CASADRGINYGYTF

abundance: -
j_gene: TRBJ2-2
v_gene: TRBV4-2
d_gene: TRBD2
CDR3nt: TGTGCCAGCAGCCAGACTAGCGGGGGGTTCACCGGGGAGCTGTTTTTT
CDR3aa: CASSQTSGGFTGELFF

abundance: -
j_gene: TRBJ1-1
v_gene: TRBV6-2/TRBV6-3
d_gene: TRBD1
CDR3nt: TGTGCCAGCAGTACCCCTCGGACAGGGTGGAACACTGAAGCTTTCTTT
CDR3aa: CASSTPRTGWNTEAFF

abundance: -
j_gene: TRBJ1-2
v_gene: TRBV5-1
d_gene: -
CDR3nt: TGCGCCAGCAGCTTGAGCCTAGGCGGGGGCGACTATGGCTACACCTTC
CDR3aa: CASSLSLGGGDYGYTF

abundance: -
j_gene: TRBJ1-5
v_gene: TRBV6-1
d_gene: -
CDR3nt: TGTGCCAGCAGTGAAGGAGGAGTGAGCAATCAGCCCCAGCATTTT
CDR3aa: CASSEGGVSNQPQHF

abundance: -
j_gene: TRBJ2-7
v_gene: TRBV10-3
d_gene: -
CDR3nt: TGTGCCATCAGTCCCCCTCCCCCTATCGACGAGCAGTACTTC
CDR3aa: CAISPPPPIDEQYF

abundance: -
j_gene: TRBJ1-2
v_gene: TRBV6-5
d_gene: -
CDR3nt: TGTGCCAGCAGTTACCTGAGGGGGAACTATGGCTACACCTTC
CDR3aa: CASSYLRGNYGYTF

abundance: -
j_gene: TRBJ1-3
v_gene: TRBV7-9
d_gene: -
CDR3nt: TGTGCCAGCAGCTTTGTAGACCCGAGCTCTGGAAACACCATATATTTT
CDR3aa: CASSFVDPSSGNTIYF

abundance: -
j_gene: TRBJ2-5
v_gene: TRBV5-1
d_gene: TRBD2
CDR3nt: TGCGCCAGCAGCTTGACTAGCGGGGCTTCCGGGACCCAGTACTTC
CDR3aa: CASSLTSGASGTQYF

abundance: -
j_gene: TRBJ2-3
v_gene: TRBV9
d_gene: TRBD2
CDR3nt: TGTGCCAGCAGCCGATCAGCGGGAGGGCCCCCTGGCACAGATACGCAGTATTTT
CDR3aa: CASSRSAGGPPGTDTQYF

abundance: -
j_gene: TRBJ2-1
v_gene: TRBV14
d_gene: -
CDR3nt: TGTGCCAGCAGCCAAGCGCCGACTACCTCCTACAATGAGCAGTTCTTC
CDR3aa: CASSQAPTTSYNEQFF

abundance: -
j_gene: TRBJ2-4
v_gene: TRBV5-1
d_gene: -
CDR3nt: TGCGCCAGCAGCTTGGTGGCAGGGGTTAACATTCAGTACTTC
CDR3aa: CASSLVAGVNIQYF

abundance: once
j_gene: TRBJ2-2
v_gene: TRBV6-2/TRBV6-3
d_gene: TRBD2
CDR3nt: TGTGCCAGCAGTTATATGGCGGGGGGGTCGACCGGGGAGCTGTTTTTT
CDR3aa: CASSYMAGGSTGELFF

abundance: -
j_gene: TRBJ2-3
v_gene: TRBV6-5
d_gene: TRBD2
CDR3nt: TGTGCCAGCAGGAGCGGGAGGGGGGGAGATACGCAGTATTTT
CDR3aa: CASRSGRGGDTQYF

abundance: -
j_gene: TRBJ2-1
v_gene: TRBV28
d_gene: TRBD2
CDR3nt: TGTGCCAGCAGTTCTGGGACTAGCTGGTTCTCCTCCTACAATGAGCAGTTCTTC
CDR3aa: CASSSGTSWFSSYNEQFF

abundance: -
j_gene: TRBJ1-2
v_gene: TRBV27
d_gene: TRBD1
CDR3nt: TGTGCCAGCAGCGAAAGGGACAGCCGAAGGTCCTATGGCTACACCTTC
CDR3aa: CASSERDSRRSYGYTF

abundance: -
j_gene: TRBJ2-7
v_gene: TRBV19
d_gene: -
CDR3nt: TGTGCCAGTAGTTCCCGGACCGGGACCCATTACGAGCAGTACTTC
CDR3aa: CASSSRTGTHYEQYF

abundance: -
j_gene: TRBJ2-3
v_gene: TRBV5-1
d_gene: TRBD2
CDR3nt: TGCGCCAGCAGCGGCAGCGGGGGGGCCGGAGGAGATACGCAGTATTTT
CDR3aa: CASSGSGGAGGDTQYF

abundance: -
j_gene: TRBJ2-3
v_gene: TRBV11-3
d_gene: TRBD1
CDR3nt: TGTGCCAGCGGATTGGGGACAGGGAAGACAGATACGCAGTATTTT
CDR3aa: CASGLGTGKTDTQYF

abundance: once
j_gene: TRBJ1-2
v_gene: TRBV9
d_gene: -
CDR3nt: TGTGCCAGCAGCGTAGGGCAGTCACTTAACTATGGCTACACCTTC
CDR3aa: CASSVGQSLNYGYTF

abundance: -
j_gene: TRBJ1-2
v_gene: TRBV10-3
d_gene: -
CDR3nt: TGTGCCATCAGTGAGTCGAAGTCCGGCCAGGGAGGTAACACCTTC
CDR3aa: CAISESKSGQGGNTF

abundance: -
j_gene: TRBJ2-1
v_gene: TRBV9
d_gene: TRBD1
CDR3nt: TGTGCCAGCAGCGGGACCGGGACAGGGGTGGATGAGCAGTTCTTC
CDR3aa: CASSGTGTGVDEQFF

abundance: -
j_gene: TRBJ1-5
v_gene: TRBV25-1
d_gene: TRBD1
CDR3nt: TGTGCCAGTTCGAAGGGGGCGCAGAGCAATCAGCCCCAGCATTTT
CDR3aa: CASSKGAQSNQPQHF

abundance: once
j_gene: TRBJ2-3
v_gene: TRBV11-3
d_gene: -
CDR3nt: TGTGCCAGCAGCTTAGTCGGTTCAGATACGCAGTATTTT
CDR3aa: CASSLVGSDTQYF

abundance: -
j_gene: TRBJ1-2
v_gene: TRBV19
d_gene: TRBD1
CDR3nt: TGTGCCAGTAGTATACGGGACAGGGGGCTTATTGGCTACACCTTC
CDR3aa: CASSIRDRGLIGYTF

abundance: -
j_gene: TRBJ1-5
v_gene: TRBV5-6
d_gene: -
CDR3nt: TGTGCCAGCAGCTTGACCGATACCCGAGGACAGCCCCAGCATTTT
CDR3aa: CASSLTDTRGQPQHF